The next 17 T cell receptor beta chains were all read from a single sample in a study of Graves' ophthalmopathy and Graves' hyperthyroidism. Beta-chain TCR CDR3 regions were amplified from RNA transcripts. HTBI-primed RT-PCR formed the first round, and a multiplex PCR formed the second. TCRdb re-derived calls from the multiplex PCR reads in MiXCR, one entry per CDR3 protein. The sample lists 500,000 to 800,000 distinct CDR3 sequences, 35% to 50% occurring once. Sample: peripheral blood. Source of these receptors: an adult man with Graves' ophthalmopathy.

This clonotype has a count of ten or more. One end of the junction fails to match germline, which may point to a read error. Here the CDR3 DNA reads TGCGCCAGCAGCCAAGTGACGACCTCTGGGGCCAACGTCCTGACTTTC. Protein: CASSQVTTSGANVLTF. The rearrangement joins TRBV7-8 to TRBJ2-6, with unresolved D. The CDR3 sequence is 16 residues long. The germline V gene has CDR1 SGHVS and CDR2 FQNEAQ.

On this clonotype: At one boundary the junction diverges from the germline segment, which might be a read error. This CDR3 reads CSGKPGQGNTETFF. The DNA of the CDR3 is TGCAGCGGAAAGCCGGGACAGGGGAACACTGAAACTTTCTTT. V gene TRBV29-1 combines with J gene TRBJ1-1; 10 nucleotides align to TRBD1. CDR1 and CDR2 (germline): SQVTM, ANQGSEA. The CDR3 spans 14 residues.

This clonotype appeared many times. This chain joins TRBV7-2 and TRBJ1-2; 9 nucleotides line up with TRBD1. This CDR3 region has 15 residues. V gave up 5 bases and J gave up 4 bases; unmatched junction bases: 8. The germline gives CDR1 SGHTA, CDR2 FQGNSA. The CDR3 DNA follows: TGTGCCAGCAGCCGGTCCCGGGACAGGGCCTATGGCTACACCTTC. Its translation: CASSRSRDRAYGYTF.

The chain combines TRBV7-9 with TRBJ1-2; the D is unclear. CDR3 length: 13 amino acids. Germline V gives CDR1 SEHNR, CDR2 FQNEAQ (reference sequence). Trimming took 5 bases from V and 6 from J, leaving 13 bases between them. CDR3 protein: CASSPTPVDGYTF. CDR3 nucleotides: TGTGCCAGCAGCCCTACCCCGGTCGATGGCTACACCTTC. Supplemented by reference TRBV7-9 and TRBJ1-2, the full variable domain reads DTGVSQNPRHKITKRGQNVTFRCDPISEHNRLYWYRQTLGQGPEFLTYFQNEAQLEKSRLLSDRFSAERPKGSFSTLEIQRTEQGDSAMYLCASSPTPVDGYTFGSGTRLTVV.

The chain links TRBV2 to TRBJ2-1; 8 bases align to TRBD2. The CDR3 totals 14 residues. Per germline, CDR1 SNHLY and CDR2 FYNNEI. V was clipped by 5 bases and J by 6 bases; unmatched bases: 6. CDR3 bases: TGTGCCAGCAGTAGGACTAGCATGGGCAATGAGCAGTTCTTC. It translates to CASSRTSMGNEQFF.

The chain carries TRBV19 and TRBJ1-5, with D possibly being TRBD1 (5 bases). Per germline, CDR1 LNHDA and CDR2 SQIVND (reference sequence). Trimming took off 5 bases at V and 11 bases at J, with 28 bases between the two ends. CDR3 length equals 17 residues. CDR3 bases: TGTGCCAGTAGTGTCGCCGGGACTAGCGGGTTCCAAGAGACCCAGCATTTT. Encoded protein: CASSVAGTSGFQETQHF.

This clonotype was observed at least ten times. V is TRBV25-1 and J is TRBJ2-2; 7 bases agree with TRBD2. The germline CDR1 and CDR2 sequences are MGHDK and SYGVNS. The junction had 8 bases not matched to a gene; V was cut back by 0 bases and J by 4 bases. CDR3 length: 17 amino acids. Written as DNA, the CDR3 is TGTGCCAGCAGTGAATACGGAGCGGGGAGTGGCACCGGGGAGCTGTTTTTT. Its protein is CASSEYGAGSGTGELFF. The whole variable domain, filled in from reference TRBV25-1 and TRBJ2-2, reads EADIYQTPRYLVIGTGKKITLECSQTMGHDKMYWYQQDPGMELHLIHYSYGVNSTEKGDLSSESTVSRIRTEHFPLTLESARPSHTSQYLCASSEYGAGSGTGELFFGEGSRLTVL.

This clonotype came up many times. V gene TRBV30 combines with J gene TRBJ1-1; D call uncertain. CDR1 GTSNPN and CDR2 SVGIG come from the germline V gene (reference sequence). The CDR3 covers 11 residues. Trimming cost V 2 bases and J 0 bases, with 1 base left between them. Here the CDR3 DNA reads TGTGCCTGGAGTCTGAACACTGAAGCTTTCTTT. It yields the protein CAWSLNTEAFF.

The genes are TRBV29-1 and TRBJ2-2; tentatively, D is TRBD1 (5 bases). The CDR3 loop spans 11 amino acids. Deletions cut 6 bases from V and 7 bases from J, with 9 bases between. The V gene's germline CDR1 is SQVTM and CDR2 ANQGSEA. The DNA of the CDR3 is TGCAGCGTGACAGATGGCGGGGAGCTGTTTTTT. Its protein product is CSVTDGGELFF.

The table lists this clonotype with many counts. V is TRBV19 and J is TRBJ1-1, with 10 nucleotides matching TRBD1. V was clipped by 4 bases and J by 6 bases; unmatched bases: 5. This CDR3 contains 14 residues. Germline V lookup: CDR1 LNHDA, CDR2 SQIVND (reference sequence). The CDR3, as DNA: TGTGCCAGTAGTACGGACAGGGGGAAGGCTGAAGCTTTCTTT. It specifies CASSTDRGKAEAFF.

This clonotype was seen at least ten times. The rearrangement uses TRBV14 and TRBJ2-7, with D possibly TRBD1 on 6 matching bases. In germline, CDR1 is SGHDN, CDR2 FVKESK. This CDR3 spans 15 amino acids. Deletions cut 2 bases from V and 3 bases from J, with 14 bases between. The CDR3 protein is CASSQSLNRDYEQYF. In nucleotides, the CDR3 is TGTGCCAGCAGCCAAAGCTTAAACAGGGACTACGAGCAGTACTTC. Complete variable domain (other parts from reference TRBV14 and TRBJ2-7): EAGVTQFPSHSVIEKGQTVTLRCDPISGHDNLYWYRRVMGKEIKFLLHFVKESKQDESGMPNNRFLAERTGGTYSTLKVQPAELEDSGVYFCASSQSLNRDYEQYFGPGTRLTVT.

At least ten counts were recorded for this clonotype. V is TRBV7-9 and J is TRBJ2-5; the D gene is possibly TRBD2 (5 bases). The germline gives CDR1 SEHNR, CDR2 FQNEAQ (reference sequence). CDR3 length: 14 residues. Trimming shortened V by 1 base and J by 3 bases, and 9 bases separated the two germline ends. CDR3 bases: TGTGCCAGCAGCTTAGTTTCCGGGGAAGAGACCCAGTACTTC. Encoded protein: CASSLVSGEETQYF.

J is TRBJ2-5 and V is TRBV2; the D call may be TRBD1 or TRBD2 (5 bases each). Trimming took 6 bases from V and 1 from J, leaving 21 bases between them. The CDR3 length is 17 residues. Per germline, CDR1 SNHLY and CDR2 FYNNEI. Here the CDR3 reads CASSLDGGRPRQETQYF. The CDR3 bases are TGTGCCAGCAGCTTGGATGGGGGTCGGCCTCGCCAAGAGACCCAGTACTTC. Full variable domain (remainder filled in from reference TRBV2 and TRBJ2-5): EPEVTQTPSHQVTQMGQEVILRCVPISNHLYFYWYRQILGQKVEFLVSFYNNEISEKSEIFDDQFSVERPDGSNFTLKIRSTKLEDSAMYFCASSLDGGRPRQETQYFGPGTRLLVL.

This clonotype was detected a few times. V usage is TRBV12-3 or TRBV12-4 and J usage is TRBJ2-5; TRBD1 matches 10 bases. The ends lost 5 bases at V and 0 bases at J; junction bases unmatched: 6. The CDR3 spans 16 residues. The CDR3 is CASSTGTGAYQETQYF. CDR3 DNA sequence: TGTGCCAGCAGTACCGGGACAGGGGCCTACCAAGAGACCCAGTACTTC.

This clonotype was seen ten or more times. V usage is TRBV10-3 and J usage is TRBJ1-6; D ambiguous. Germline CDR1 and CDR2: ENHRY and SYGVKD. This CDR3 comprises 15 residues. Trimming stripped 7 bases from V and 7 bases from J, with 17 bases between. The CDR3 sequence: CAIKETPPENSPLHF. DNA of the CDR3: TGTGCCATCAAGGAGACCCCTCCGGAGAATTCACCCCTCCACTTT.

This clonotype was detected ten times or more. CDR3 protein: CASRLKAFF. CDR3 nucleotides: TGCGCCAGCCGGCTCAAAGCTTTCTTT. This rearrangement joins TRBV5-1 to TRBJ1-1; D uncertain. The CDR3 totals 9 residues. The germline CDR1 and CDR2 sequences are SGHRS and YFSETQ. The ends were cut back, 7 bases at V and 9 bases at J, with 7 bases in the middle.

This clonotype was found many times. This chain uses TRBV2 with TRBJ1-5; TRBD1 matches at 8 bases. CDR1 is SNHLY, CDR2 FYNNEI, per germline. The junction had 14 bases not matched to a gene; V was cut back by 6 bases and J by 4 bases. CDR3 length: 17 amino acids. CDR3: CASSLPNVDRANQPQHF. The CDR3 nucleotides read TGTGCCAGCAGCCTCCCAAACGTGGACAGGGCTAATCAGCCCCAGCATTTT.